This entry describes one T cell receptor (beta chain). This clonotype was counted ten times or more. The clone's antigen remains unknown. No base quality information exists; no much larger clone differs at one position. Sequencing used an Illumina HiSeq 1500. TCRdb trimmed public reads at Q25 via fastp, called clones via MiXCR and kept in-frame beta chains. Rows with one shared CDR3 protein collapse into an entry with the most common genes and DNA. This sample gives 600,000 to 800,000 distinct CDR3 sequences in total; 20% to 25% of them show up just once. Jointly, the top ten make up 8% of the sample. This entry is derived from a study of T cell repertoires in cytomegalovirus infection (dated by TCRdb to the late 2010s). Background on the whole study: Because public TCR beta signatures pointed to carriage of CMV infection together with the matching HLA type, the HLA type of each donor mattered for the analysis.

Via the germline V gene, CDR1 is MNHNS and CDR2 SASEGT. Spanning cysteine to phenylalanine, the CDR3 consists of 14 amino acids. Kept here is only the CDR3 DNA, which spans 42 bases and is read in frame from base 1. V lost 3 bases and J lost 6 bases, and the count of bases not matched to a germline gene is 7. Study-wide conclusions, independent of this receptor: In both this cohort and an independent cohort of 352 donors, the cumulative frequency of public TCR beta family members distinguished carriers of CMV infection plus the relevant HLA type. The ex vivo response was dominated by HLA-C-restricted CMV-specific TCR beta clonotypes, which also provided the single most frequent clonotype in two of eight donors.

In this chain, TRBV6-1 is recombined with TRBJ2-7; TRBD1 fits 8 bases in the junction. The TCR originated in a human donor in good health (CMV status not recorded). Some clones in this sample may be carry-over from other donors' samples. The sequenced sample was CD8+ T cells from PBMCs. The DNA sequence is as follows: TGTGCCAGCAGTGACCGGACAGGGTCTCTCGAGCAGTACTTC. This codes for CASSDRTGSLEQYF.